This TCR beta chain derives from a study of T cell changes during pregnancy in multiple sclerosis. Using immunoSEQ multiplex PCR, the repertoire was profiled, and TCRdb retains in-frame clones only, with some absent. The table lists tens of thousands of clones, 90% of them singletons. V was shortened by 4 bases and J by 3 bases, with 28 bases between the two germline ends. CDR1 SGHVT and CDR2 SQSDAQ come from the germline V gene. The CDR3 is made up of 19 amino acids. The rearrangement uses TRBV7-4 and TRBJ2-7; D might be TRBD1 (7 bases). This clonotype originated in a female donor in good health, enrolled as a control in a pregnancy study. The sample consisted of peripheral blood, taken after pregnancy. The CDR3 DNA reads as TGTGCCAGCAGCTATCTCAGGGGGGTTACGACCGGGAAGAACTACGAGCAGTACTTC. Its translation is CASSYLRGVTTGKNYEQYF.